The 20 T cell receptor beta chains presented below share a single source sample, sequenced in a study of CXCR3-negative and CXCR3-positive naive CD8 T cells. All TRB cDNA libraries came from 5' RACE performed with UMI labels. Reanalyzing the 5' RACE reads, TCRdb keeps one entry per CDR3 protein, without DNA. This sample's clone table lists 50,000 to 75,000 distinct CDR3 sequences. The sample comprised naive CXCR3- CD8+ T cells from blood. The subset here: CD45RO-CCR7+CD27+CD95- naive CD8+ T cells lacking CXCR3 (TNR3-). These receptors came from a human donor in good health. Some clones in this sample may be carry-over from other donors' samples.

The gene calls are TRBV4-2 and TRBJ2-7; as DNA is missing, the TRBD2 call by TCRdb cannot be tested. This CDR3 comprises 16 residues. Germline CDR1 reads LGHNA; CDR2 reads YNFKEQ. CDR3 sequence: CASSQEAGGPSYEQYF.

The chain has TRBV29-1 and TRBJ2-1; the D call of TRBD1 rests on TCRdb alone, since no DNA is present to check it. CDR3 size: 14 residues. Germline CDR1 reads SQVTM; CDR2 reads ANQGSEA. CDR3 residues: CSGGQGGPYNEQFF.

The chain joins TRBV20-1 to TRBJ1-1. Germline assignment: CDR1 DFQATT and CDR2 SNEGSKA (reference sequence). The CDR3 has 12 amino acids. The CDR3: CSASIPVTEAFF.

This chain joins TRBV28 and TRBJ2-2; TCRdb's assignment of TRBD1 cannot be checked, as there is no DNA. The CDR3 is 14 residues long. Germline-derived CDR1 and CDR2 are MDHEN and SYDVKM. The CDR3: CASSLRGTAGELFF.

This chain joins TRBV6-2 or TRBV6-3 and TRBJ2-7; TCRdb gives TRBD1 as the D gene, but with no DNA this cannot be confirmed. The CDR3 length is 14 residues. Looked up from germline, CDR1 is MNHEY and CDR2 is SVGEGT. CDR3 sequence: CASRRRGILSEQYF.

The chain uses TRBV28 and TRBJ1-5; TCRdb lists TRBD1, though no DNA is available to test this call. The CDR3 has 16 amino acids. Germline loops: CDR1 MDHEN, CDR2 SYDVKM. The CDR3 protein is CASTIEGRGSNQPQHF.

This clonotype is medium-sized by frequency. The genes are TRBV11-3 and TRBJ1-1; TCRdb's D call, TRBD1, is unchecked because there is no DNA. CDR3 length equals 14 residues. Germline values: CDR1 SGHNT, CDR2 YENEEA. The CDR3 loop reads CASSFWTANTEAFF.

This chain links TRBV6-2 or TRBV6-3 with TRBJ2-7; the D call of TRBD1 rests on TCRdb alone, since no DNA is present to check it. The length of the CDR3 is 15 residues. The germline gives CDR1 MNHEY, CDR2 SVGEGT. The CDR3: CASILRGGAVGEQYF.

This chain uses TRBV7-2 with TRBJ2-3. The CDR3 spans 13 residues. Per germline, CDR1 SGHTA and CDR2 FQGNSA. The CDR3 here is CASSLGWSREQYF. Based on the CDR3 plus reference TRBV7-2 and TRBJ2-3, the full variable domain is GAGVSQSPSNKVTEKGKDVELRCDPISGHTALYWYRQSLGQGLEFLIYFQGNSAPDKSGLPSDRFSAERTGGSVSTLTIQRTQQEDSAVYLCASSLGWSREQYFGPGTRLTVL.

V gene TRBV25-1 combines with J gene TRBJ1-2. CDR1 and CDR2 (germline): MGHDK, SYGVNS. The CDR3 consists of 13 residues. CDR3 sequence reads: CASSVLEGYGYTF.

This chain connects TRBV7-2 to TRBJ2-3; TCRdb picks TRBD1, but there is no DNA to check that call. Germline CDR1 reads SGHTA; CDR2 reads FQGNSA. This CDR3 is built from 13 residues. Here the CDR3 reads CASSSQGADTQYF. Full variable domain (remainder filled in from reference TRBV7-2 and TRBJ2-3): GAGVSQSPSNKVTEKGKDVELRCDPISGHTALYWYRQSLGQGLEFLIYFQGNSAPDKSGLPSDRFSAERTGGSVSTLTIQRTQQEDSAVYLCASSSQGADTQYFGPGTRLTVL.

The chain has TRBV7-9 and TRBJ1-1; checking the TCRdb D call of TRBD1 is not possible without DNA. Germline V gene data show CDR1 as SEHNR and CDR2 as FQNEAQ (reference sequence). The length of the CDR3 is 16 residues. The chain's CDR3 is CASSLVGGRGDTEAFF.

CDR3 region: CSVEDWEGLRFEQFF. The rearrangement links TRBV29-1 to TRBJ2-1; TCRdb proposes TRBD2, but this gene call is untestable without DNA. This CDR3 is 15 amino acids long. The germline gives CDR1 SQVTM, CDR2 ANQGSEA.

The rearrangement links TRBV29-1 to TRBJ2-5; the D gene TCRdb calls, TRBD1, cannot be checked with no DNA. The CDR3 loop spans 14 amino acids. The germline gives CDR1 SQVTM, CDR2 ANQGSEA. CDR3 protein: CSVEPPDAGETQYF.

This CDR3 is CASKGQGHTDTQYF. The J gene is TRBJ2-3, the V gene TRBV6-2 or TRBV6-3; TCRdb proposes TRBD1, but this gene call is untestable without DNA. There are 14 residues in the CDR3. CDR1 and CDR2 from the germline V gene are MNHEY and SVGEGT.

CDR3 in amino acids: CATSEDGSSYNEQFF. The V gene is TRBV24-1, the J gene TRBJ2-1. Germline-derived CDR1 and CDR2 are KGHDR and SFDVKD. This CDR3 has 15 amino acids.

The rearrangement joins TRBV29-1 to TRBJ2-7; TCRdb designates TRBD1, a call that cannot be tested without DNA. The CDR3 has 13 amino acids. CDR1 SQVTM and CDR2 ANQGSEA come from the germline V gene. CDR3 protein: CSVVGQSIYEQYF.

The chain recombines TRBV20-1 with TRBJ2-5; TCRdb's assignment of TRBD1 cannot be checked, as there is no DNA. The CDR3 has 14 residues. Germline assignment: CDR1 DFQATT and CDR2 SNEGSKA (reference sequence). CDR3: CSARDGGEMETQYF.

CDR3 sequence: CATSDRVAGELFF. The chain recombines TRBV15 with TRBJ2-2; the D gene TCRdb calls, TRBD1, cannot be checked with no DNA. Germline CDR1 is LNHNV and CDR2 is YYDKDF (reference sequence). The CDR3 loop spans 13 amino acids.

This rearrangement joins TRBV7-9 to TRBJ2-4; TCRdb indicates TRBD1, and absent DNA this call remains unverified. This CDR3 is 18 amino acids long. CDR1 and CDR2 from the germline V gene are SEHNR and FQNEAQ (reference sequence). The CDR3 region is CASSPFSRGASAKNIQYF.